These 18 T cell receptor beta chains were all obtained from the same sample, sequenced in a study of molecular identifiers for immune sequencing clone quantification. TCRdb recomputed calls from the PCR reads with MiXCR, one row per CDR3 protein. Among 460,000 or so distinct CDR3 sequences listed, about a fifth were seen once. The sample consisted of naive CD8+ T cells from blood, with Jurkat cell RNA spiked in. As for subset: FACS-sorted CD8+CD4-CCR7+CD45RA+ naive T cells. The receptors originated from a human donor in good health. Some libraries in this study had Jurkat cell RNA spiked in.

This clonotype came up a few times. This chain joins TRBV5-1 and TRBJ2-3; 13 positions agree with TRBD2. This CDR3 is built from 18 residues. Germline V lookup: CDR1 SGHRS, CDR2 YFSETQ. With 1 base clipped from V and 0 bases from J, the junction kept 5 bases outside the gene matches. CDR3 in amino acids: CASSLLLAGGSSTDTQYF. The CDR3 DNA follows: TGCGCCAGCAGCTTGCTACTAGCGGGGGGGTCCAGCACAGATACGCAGTATTTT. Looking up the rest from reference TRBV5-1 and TRBJ2-3 gives the full variable domain: KAGVTQTPRYLIKTRGQQVTLSCSPISGHRSVSWYQQTPGQGLQFLFEYFSETQRNKGNFPGRFSGRQFSNSRSEMNVSTLELGDSALYLCASSLLLAGGSSTDTQYFGPGTRLTVL.

This clonotype came up many times. This rearrangement joins TRBV11-2 to TRBJ2-5; possibly TRBD1 for D (5 bases). V dropped 4 bases and J dropped 3 bases, with 15 bases sitting between them. Germline V CDR1 and CDR2: SGHAT, FQNNGV. The CDR3 is 15 amino acids. CDR3 bases: TGTGCCAGCAGCTCTTTTACCGACAGTAAAGAGACCCAGTACTTC. It translates to CASSSFTDSKETQYF.

The rearrangement joins TRBV27 to TRBJ2-7, with 8 bases aligning to TRBD2. V dropped 3 bases and J dropped 2; count of bases not matched to a gene: 3. Germline CDR1 and CDR2: MNHEY and SMNVEV (reference sequence). CDR3 size: 14 residues. The CDR3 sequence: CASSFRTSPYEQYF. CDR3 in DNA: TGTGCCAGCAGTTTTCGGACTAGCCCCTACGAGCAGTACTTC.

This clonotype has ten or more counts. V and J are TRBV7-9 and TRBJ2-7; D not certain. V was shortened by 3 bases and J by 3 bases, with 6 bases between the two germline ends. The CDR3 runs 12 residues. Germline V CDR1 and CDR2: SEHNR, FQNEAQ (reference sequence). The CDR3 nucleotides read TGTGCCAGCAGCTTGACTGTCTACGAGCAGTACTTC. Amino acid sequence: CASSLTVYEQYF.

This chain connects TRBV27 to TRBJ1-4; the D gene is possibly TRBD1 (6 bases). Germline CDR1 MNHEY, CDR2 SMNVEV (reference sequence). Trimming left V 0 bases short and J 7 bases short, with 15 bases between. The CDR3 totals 16 residues. The CDR3 is CASSLSPTGFIEKLFF. DNA of the CDR3: TGTGCCAGCAGTTTATCGCCGACAGGTTTTATTGAAAAACTGTTTTTT.

This clonotype turned up a few times. J is TRBJ2-7 and V is TRBV7-2; 8 nucleotides agree with TRBD2. The trim removed 5 bases at V and 3 bases at J, leaving 9 bases unmatched. Germline lookup yields CDR1 SGHTA and CDR2 FQGNSA. The CDR3 has 15 amino acids. In DNA form, the CDR3 reads TGTGCCAGCAGCAAAGACGTCACTAGCGGCTACGAGCAGTACTTC. Amino acids: CASSKDVTSGYEQYF.

The J gene is TRBJ2-7, the V gene TRBV27, with TRBD2 as a possible D gene (5 bases). From germline, CDR1 is MNHEY and CDR2 SMNVEV (reference sequence). The CDR3 has 15 residues. Trimming took off 6 bases at V and 5 bases at J, with 20 bases between the two ends. CDR3 sequence reads: CASSPYQSGSHEQYF. The CDR3 region has the DNA TGTGCCAGCAGCCCTTACCAATCGGGGTCCCACGAGCAGTACTTC.

This clonotype was seen many times. The chain is built from TRBV20-1 and TRBJ2-3, with a possible D match to TRBD2 (7 bases). The germline gives CDR1 DFQATT, CDR2 SNEGSKA (reference sequence). CDR3 length equals 13 residues. The V gene lost 6 bases and the J gene lost 6 bases, with 16 bases spanning the gap. CDR3 nucleotide sequence: TGCAGTGCGTCGGGGGGCGAGTTGGATACGCAGTATTTT. Translating gives CSASGGELDTQYF.

This clonotype has a count of ten or more. This sequence joins TRBV6-5 and TRBJ1-1; a weak D match, TRBD1 (6 bases). This CDR3 region has 13 residues. From germline, CDR1 is MNHEY and CDR2 SVGAGI. V gave up 8 bases and J gave up 3 bases, with 13 bases separating them. The CDR3 protein is CASGAGVYTEAFF. CDR3 in DNA: TGTGCCAGCGGGGCAGGGGTGTACACTGAAGCTTTCTTT.

As concerns this clonotype: Given a much more abundant clone one base away, this may be a read error. V usage is TRBV28 and J usage is TRBJ1-5; D uncertain. In germline, CDR1 is MDHEN, CDR2 SYDVKM. The CDR3 runs to 14 residues. CDR3 in DNA: TGTGCCAGCAGTTTATGGGCAAGCAATCGGCCCCAGCATTTT. This translates into CASSLWASNRPQHF.

The rearrangement uses TRBV2 and TRBJ1-5; 7 nucleotides line up with TRBD1. Germline V gene data show CDR1 as SNHLY and CDR2 as FYNNEI. There are 13 residues in the CDR3. DNA for the CDR3: TGTGGGGTAGGGGGCTATAGCAATCAGCCCCAGCATTTT. Amino acid sequence: CGVGGYSNQPQHF.

The genes are TRBV27 and TRBJ2-7; 11 bases match TRBD2. Looked up from germline, CDR1 is MNHEY and CDR2 is SMNVEV (reference sequence). The junction had 6 bases not matched to a gene; V was cut back by 4 bases and J by 4 bases. The CDR3 loop spans 15 amino acids. This CDR3 reads CASSYHIAGGYEQYF. The CDR3 region has the DNA TGTGCCAGCAGTTATCATATAGCGGGAGGGTACGAGCAGTACTTC.

This clonotype was recorded a few times. The chain joins TRBV27 to TRBJ1-2, with TRBD1 as a possible D gene (6 bases). CDR1 MNHEY and CDR2 SMNVEV come from the germline V gene (reference sequence). This CDR3 region has 13 residues. V dropped 3 bases and J dropped 6 bases, with 11 bases sitting between them. CDR3 DNA: TGTGCCAGCAGTTTTGAGGGGGGGGATGGCTACACCTTC. This sequence encodes CASSFEGGDGYTF.

As DNA, the CDR3 is TGTGCCAGCAGCCCTGGACAGGGGGACCCCACCGGGGAGCTGTTTTTT. It translates to CASSPGQGDPTGELFF. The chain carries TRBV3-1 and TRBJ2-2; 10 bases are a match to TRBD1. Germline CDR1 LGHDT, CDR2 YNNKEL (reference sequence). This CDR3 comprises 16 residues. V was clipped by 4 bases and J by 4 bases; unmatched bases: 6. Based on the CDR3 plus reference TRBV3-1 and TRBJ2-2, the full variable domain is DTAVSQTPKYLVTQMGNDKSIKCEQNLGHDTMYWYKQDSKKFLKIMFSYNNKELIINETVPNRFSPKSPDKAHLNLHINSLELGDSAVYFCASSPGQGDPTGELFFGEGSRLTVL.

This clonotype was seen a few times. The V gene is TRBV4-1, the J gene TRBJ2-5, with D possibly being TRBD2 (5 bases). Germline V CDR1 and CDR2: MGHRA, YSYEKL. Trimming took 4 bases from V and 5 from J, leaving 14 bases between them. The CDR3 sequence is 14 residues long. The CDR3 DNA reads as TGCGCCAGCAGCCCCAGTCCCGGGAAGGAGACCCAGTACTTC. As protein: CASSPSPGKETQYF.

This clonotype was counted ten times or more. The rearrangement uses TRBV2 and TRBJ1-1; D remains ambiguous. The V end lost 9 bases, the J end lost 0 bases, and 8 bases lay between the germline ends. Looked up from germline, CDR1 is SNHLY and CDR2 is FYNNEI. The CDR3 length is 12 residues. The CDR3 nucleotides are TGTGCCAGAACCGCGATGAACACTGAAGCTTTCTTT. Its translation: CARTAMNTEAFF.

This clonotype has a handful of counts. The CDR3 protein is CAWTLGGRTEAFF. DNA for the CDR3: TGTGCCTGGACTCTAGGGGGGCGGACTGAAGCTTTCTTT. J is TRBJ1-1 and V is TRBV30; TRBD1 might be the D (6 bases). The CDR3 covers 13 residues. The V gene's germline CDR1 is GTSNPN and CDR2 SVGIG (reference sequence). Trimming shortened V by 4 bases and J by 5 bases, and 14 bases separated the two germline ends.

Concerning this clonotype: A read error may be the cause here, since a much bigger clone is one base away. Likely a read error: the CDR3 ends without its conserved phenylalanine or tryptophan. The rearrangement joins TRBV20-1 to TRBJ2-5; 8 nucleotides agree with TRBD1. Germline-derived CDR1 and CDR2 are DFQATT and SNEGSKA (reference sequence). V shed 6 bases and J 3 bases; nucleotides not matched to a gene: 15. The CDR3 totals 16 residues. CDR3 sequence: CSATTGAGGYEETQYL. The CDR3 nucleotides read TGCAGTGCCACGACGGGCGCAGGGGGCTACGAAGAGACCCAGTACCTC.